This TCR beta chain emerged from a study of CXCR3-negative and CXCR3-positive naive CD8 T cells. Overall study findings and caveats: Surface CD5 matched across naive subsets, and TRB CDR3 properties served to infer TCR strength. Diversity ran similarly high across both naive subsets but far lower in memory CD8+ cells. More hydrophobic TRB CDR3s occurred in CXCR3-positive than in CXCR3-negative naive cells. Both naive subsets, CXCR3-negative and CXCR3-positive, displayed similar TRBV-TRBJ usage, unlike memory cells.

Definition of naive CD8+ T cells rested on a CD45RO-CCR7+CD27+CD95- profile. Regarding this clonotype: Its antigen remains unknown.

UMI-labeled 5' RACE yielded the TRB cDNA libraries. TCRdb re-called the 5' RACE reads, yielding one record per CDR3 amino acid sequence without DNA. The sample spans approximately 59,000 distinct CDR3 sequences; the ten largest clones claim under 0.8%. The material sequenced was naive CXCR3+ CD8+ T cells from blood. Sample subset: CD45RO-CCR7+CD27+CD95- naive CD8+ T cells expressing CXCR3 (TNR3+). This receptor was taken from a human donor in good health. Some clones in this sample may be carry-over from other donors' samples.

The CDR3 loop is CASSYGGSRTKDEQFF. The rearrangement links TRBV6-5 to TRBJ2-1; the D call from TCRdb, TRBD1, cannot be confirmed without DNA. The CDR3 spans 16 residues. In germline, CDR1 is MNHEY, CDR2 SVGAGI.